The text below deals with one TCR beta chain. What it binds is not known. Samples came from axillary lymph nodes draining the breast cancer. Germline CDR1 ENHRY, CDR2 SYGVKD. After removal of 8 bases from V and 4 bases from J, the junction contained 5 bases not matched to a gene. This CDR3 spans 14 amino acids. The data stem from a study of breast tumors, draining lymph nodes, adjacent tissues. Study-wide points: Tumors had less TCR diversity than lymph nodes, more than nontumor tissue.

MiXCR, run by TCRdb on the multiplex PCR reads, gives a single entry per CDR3 protein. Here the sample spans under 300,000 distinct CDR3 sequences, under 40% being singletons. V usage is TRBV10-3 and J usage is TRBJ2-6; the match to TRBD1 covers 7 bases. The sequence came from a female donor with breast cancer. Some clones in this sample may be carry-over from other donors' samples. Sequencing input: axillary lymph node tissue. CDR3 residues: CAIRQGDGANVLTF. As DNA, the CDR3 is TGTGCCATCCGTCAGGGGGACGGGGCCAACGTCCTGACTTTC.